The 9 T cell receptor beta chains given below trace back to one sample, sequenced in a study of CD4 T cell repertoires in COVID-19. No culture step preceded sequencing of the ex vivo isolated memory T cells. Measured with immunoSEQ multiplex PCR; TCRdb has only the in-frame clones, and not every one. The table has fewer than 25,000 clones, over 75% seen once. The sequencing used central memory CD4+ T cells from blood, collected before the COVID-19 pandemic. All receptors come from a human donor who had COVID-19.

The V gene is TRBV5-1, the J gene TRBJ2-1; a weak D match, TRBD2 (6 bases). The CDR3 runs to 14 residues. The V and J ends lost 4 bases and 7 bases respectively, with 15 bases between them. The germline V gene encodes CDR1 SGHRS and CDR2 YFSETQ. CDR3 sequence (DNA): TGCGCCAGCAGCGGGACGGCGGGATCTAATGAGCAGTTCTTC. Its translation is CASSGTAGSNEQFF.

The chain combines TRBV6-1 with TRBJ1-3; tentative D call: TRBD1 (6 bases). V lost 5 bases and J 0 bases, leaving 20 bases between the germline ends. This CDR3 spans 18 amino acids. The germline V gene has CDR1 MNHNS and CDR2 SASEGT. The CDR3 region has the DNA TGTGCCAGCAGTAAAGGCCCCAGGGGAAGGGGCTCTGGAAACACCATATATTTT. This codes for CASSKGPRGRGSGNTIYF.

The CDR3: CASSYTGVSIYEQYF. The CDR3 bases are TGTGCCAGCAGTTATACGGGAGTATCTATTTACGAGCAGTACTTC. V gene TRBV6-5 combines with J gene TRBJ2-7; possibly TRBD2 for D (6 bases). This CDR3 region has 15 residues. V was shortened by 3 bases and J by 4 bases, with 16 bases between the two germline ends. Germline loops: CDR1 MNHEY, CDR2 SVGAGI.

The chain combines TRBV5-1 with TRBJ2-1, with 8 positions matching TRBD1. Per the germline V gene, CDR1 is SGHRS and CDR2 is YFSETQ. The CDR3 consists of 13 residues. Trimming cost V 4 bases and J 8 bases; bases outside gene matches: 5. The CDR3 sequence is CASSDGQGYEQFF. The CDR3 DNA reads TGCGCCAGCAGCGACGGACAGGGCTATGAGCAGTTCTTC.

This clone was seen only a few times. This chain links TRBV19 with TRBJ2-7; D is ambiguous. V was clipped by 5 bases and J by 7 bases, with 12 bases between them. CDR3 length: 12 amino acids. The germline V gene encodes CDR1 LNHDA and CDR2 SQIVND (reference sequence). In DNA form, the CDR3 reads TGTGCCAGTAGTGTAGTCCCCCTGGAGCAGTACTTC. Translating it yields CASSVVPLEQYF.

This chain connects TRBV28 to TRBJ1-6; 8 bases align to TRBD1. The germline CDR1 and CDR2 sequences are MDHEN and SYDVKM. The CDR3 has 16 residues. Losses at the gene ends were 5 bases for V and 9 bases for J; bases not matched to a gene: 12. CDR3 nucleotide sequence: TGTGCCAGCAGTCCTTCAGGGGGCGCGAGAATTTCACCCCTCCACTTT. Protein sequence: CASSPSGGARISPLHF.

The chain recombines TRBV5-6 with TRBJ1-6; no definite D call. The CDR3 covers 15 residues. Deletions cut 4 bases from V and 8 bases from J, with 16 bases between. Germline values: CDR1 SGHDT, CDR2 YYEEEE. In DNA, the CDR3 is TGTGCCAGCAGCGTCCCGCCCGACGGGGATTCACCCCTCCACTTT. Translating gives CASSVPPDGDSPLHF.

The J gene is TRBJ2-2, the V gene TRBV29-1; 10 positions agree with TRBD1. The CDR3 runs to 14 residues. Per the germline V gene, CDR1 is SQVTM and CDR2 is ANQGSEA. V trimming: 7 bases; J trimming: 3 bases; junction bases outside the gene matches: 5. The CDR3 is CSATGTGDTGELFF. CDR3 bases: TGCAGCGCAACCGGGACAGGGGACACCGGGGAGCTGTTTTTT.

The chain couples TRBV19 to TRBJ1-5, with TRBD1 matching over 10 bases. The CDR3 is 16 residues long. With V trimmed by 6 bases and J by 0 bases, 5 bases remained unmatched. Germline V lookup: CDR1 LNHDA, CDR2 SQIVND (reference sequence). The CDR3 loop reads CASRGGTGASNQPQHF. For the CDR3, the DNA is TGTGCCAGTAGAGGAGGGACAGGGGCTAGCAATCAGCCCCAGCATTTT.